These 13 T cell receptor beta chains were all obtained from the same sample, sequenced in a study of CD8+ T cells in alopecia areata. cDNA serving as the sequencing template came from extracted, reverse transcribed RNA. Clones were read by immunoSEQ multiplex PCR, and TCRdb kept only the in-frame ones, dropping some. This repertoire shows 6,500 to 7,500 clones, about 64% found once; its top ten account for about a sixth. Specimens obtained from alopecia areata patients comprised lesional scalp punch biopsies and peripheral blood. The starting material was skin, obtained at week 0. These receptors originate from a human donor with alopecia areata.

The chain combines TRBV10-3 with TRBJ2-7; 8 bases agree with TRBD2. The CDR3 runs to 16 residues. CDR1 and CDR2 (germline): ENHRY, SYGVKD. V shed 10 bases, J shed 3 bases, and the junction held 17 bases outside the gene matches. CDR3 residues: CATGRGVTSGDYEQYF. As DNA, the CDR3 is TGTGCCACCGGCCGGGGCGTAACTAGCGGCGACTACGAGCAGTACTTC.

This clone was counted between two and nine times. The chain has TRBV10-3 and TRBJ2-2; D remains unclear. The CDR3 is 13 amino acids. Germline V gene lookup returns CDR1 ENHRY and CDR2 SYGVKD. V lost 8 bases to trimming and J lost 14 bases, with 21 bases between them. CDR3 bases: TGTGCCATCGTGGAAGTCGTAGGGTTTGAACTGTTTTTT. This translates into CAIVEVVGFELFF.

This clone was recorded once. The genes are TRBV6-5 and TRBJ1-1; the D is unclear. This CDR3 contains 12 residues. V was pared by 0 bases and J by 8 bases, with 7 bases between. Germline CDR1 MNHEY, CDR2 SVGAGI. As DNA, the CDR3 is TGTGCCAGCAGTTACTCGAATAGAGAAGCTTTCTTT. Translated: CASSYSNREAFF.

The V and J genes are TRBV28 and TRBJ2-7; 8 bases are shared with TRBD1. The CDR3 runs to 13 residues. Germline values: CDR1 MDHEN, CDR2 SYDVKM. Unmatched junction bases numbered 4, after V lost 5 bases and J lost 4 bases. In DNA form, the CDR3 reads TGTGCCAGCAGTCAGGGGGCTTTTTACGAGCAGTACTTC. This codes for CASSQGAFYEQYF.

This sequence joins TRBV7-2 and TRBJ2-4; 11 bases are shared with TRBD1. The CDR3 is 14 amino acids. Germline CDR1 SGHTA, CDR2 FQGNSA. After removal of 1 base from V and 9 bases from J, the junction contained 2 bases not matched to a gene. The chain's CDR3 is CASSLVGQGAIQYF. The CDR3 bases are TGTGCCAGCAGCTTAGTTGGACAGGGGGCCATTCAGTACTTC.

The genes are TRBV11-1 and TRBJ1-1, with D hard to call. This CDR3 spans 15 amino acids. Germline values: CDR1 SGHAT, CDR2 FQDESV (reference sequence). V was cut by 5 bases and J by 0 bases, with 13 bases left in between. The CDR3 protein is CASSPREGLNTEAFF. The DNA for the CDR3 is TGTGCCAGCAGCCCCCGGGAAGGGTTGAACACTGAAGCTTTCTTT. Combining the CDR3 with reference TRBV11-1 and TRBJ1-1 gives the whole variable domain EAEVAQSPRYKITEKSQAVAFWCDPISGHATLYWYRQILGQGPELLVQFQDESVVDDSQLPKDRFSAERLKGVDSTLKIQPAELGDSAMYLCASSPREGLNTEAFFGQGTRLTVV.

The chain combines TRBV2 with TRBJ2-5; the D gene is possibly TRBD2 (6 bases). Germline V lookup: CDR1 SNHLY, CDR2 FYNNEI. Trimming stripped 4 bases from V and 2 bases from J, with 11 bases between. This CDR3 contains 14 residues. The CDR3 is CASSVGRGQETQYF. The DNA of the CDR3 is TGTGCCAGCAGTGTGGGACGGGGGCAAGAGACCCAGTACTTC. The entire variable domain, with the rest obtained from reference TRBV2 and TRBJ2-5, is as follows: EPEVTQTPSHQVTQMGQEVILRCVPISNHLYFYWYRQILGQKVEFLVSFYNNEISEKSEIFDDQFSVERPDGSNFTLKIRSTKLEDSAMYFCASSVGRGQETQYFGPGTRLLVL.

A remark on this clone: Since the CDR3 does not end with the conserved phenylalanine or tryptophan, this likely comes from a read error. The CDR3 DNA is TGTGCCAGCAGCGGTGACAGGGGGTTTACCTCCTACGAGCAGTACCTC. The encoded protein is CASSGDRGFTSYEQYL. The genes are TRBV5-7 and TRBJ2-7; 9 nucleotides agree with TRBD1. TRBV5-7 qualifies as an ORF whose function is uncertain. The J segment lost 0 bases and the V segment lost 4 bases, leaving 8 bases of the junction unmatched. The CDR3 is 16 residues long.

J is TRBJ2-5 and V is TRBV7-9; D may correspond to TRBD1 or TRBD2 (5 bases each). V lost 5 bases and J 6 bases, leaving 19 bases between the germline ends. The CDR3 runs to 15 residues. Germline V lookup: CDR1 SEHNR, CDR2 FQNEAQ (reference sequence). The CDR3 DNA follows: TGTGCCAGCAGCCCTACGCATGGGGGTTTGAAGACCCAGTACTTC. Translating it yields CASSPTHGGLKTQYF.

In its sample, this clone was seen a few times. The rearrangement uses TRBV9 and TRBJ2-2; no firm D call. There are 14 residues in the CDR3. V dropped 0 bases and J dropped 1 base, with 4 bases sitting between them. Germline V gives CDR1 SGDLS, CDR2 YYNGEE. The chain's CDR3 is CASSVGQNTGELFF. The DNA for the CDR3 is TGTGCCAGCAGCGTAGGGCAGAACACCGGGGAGCTGTTTTTT.

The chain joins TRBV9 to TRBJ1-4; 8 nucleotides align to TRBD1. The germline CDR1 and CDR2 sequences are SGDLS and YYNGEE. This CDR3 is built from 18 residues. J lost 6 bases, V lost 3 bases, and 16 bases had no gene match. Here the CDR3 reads CASSGTGRAYFSYEKLFF. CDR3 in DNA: TGTGCCAGCAGCGGGACAGGGCGCGCGTATTTCTCGTATGAAAAACTGTTTTTT.

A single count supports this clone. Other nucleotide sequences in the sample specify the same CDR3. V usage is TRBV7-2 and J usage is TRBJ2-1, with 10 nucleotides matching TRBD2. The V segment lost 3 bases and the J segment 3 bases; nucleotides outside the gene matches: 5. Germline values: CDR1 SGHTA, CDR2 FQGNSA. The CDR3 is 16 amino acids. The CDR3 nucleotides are TGTGCCAGCAGCTTGGCTAGCGGGAGCTTCTACAATGAGCAGTTCTTC. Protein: CASSLASGSFYNEQFF.

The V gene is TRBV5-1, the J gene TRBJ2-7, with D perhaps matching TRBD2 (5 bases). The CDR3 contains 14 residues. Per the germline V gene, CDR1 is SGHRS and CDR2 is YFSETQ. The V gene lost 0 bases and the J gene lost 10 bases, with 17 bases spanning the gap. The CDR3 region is CASSLVLSGEDQYF. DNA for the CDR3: TGCGCCAGCAGCTTGGTCTTAAGCGGTGAGGATCAGTACTTC.